These 13 T cell receptor beta chains originate from one sample sequenced in a study of CD8 T cells in ankylosing spondylitis. Whole-study findings and limits: Blood of patients with ankylosing spondylitis appeared to be characterized by a TCR beta motif of seven or eight highly homologous variants.

In TCRdb, the 5' RACE reads were re-called with MiXCR into one record per CDR3 protein. The profile shows about 450,000 distinct CDR3 sequences, 25% to 30% of them singletons. Their target antigens are unknown. Sequences were obtained from blood, either unsorted or a sorted T cell fraction (not recorded which). The receptors here all came from a male donor with ankylosing spondylitis.

The chain recombines TRBV6-5 with TRBJ2-4, with a weak D call TRBD1 (5 bases). The germline CDR1 and CDR2 sequences are MNHEY and SVGAGI. The CDR3 totals 14 residues. The V end was cut by 2 bases, the J end by 7 bases, with 12 bases between. The CDR3 reads CASSYQGSMNIQYF. The CDR3 nucleotides read TGTGCCAGCAGTTACCAGGGATCGATGAACATTCAGTACTTC.

The chain combines TRBV29-1 with TRBJ2-2, with 8 bases fitting TRBD1. Germline V CDR1 and CDR2: SQVTM, ANQGSEA. The CDR3 extends over 15 amino acids. V gave up 4 bases and J gave up 4 bases; unmatched junction bases: 8. The CDR3 spells CSVAGEDRGTGELFF. CDR3 DNA: TGCAGCGTTGCGGGTGAAGACAGGGGCACCGGGGAGCTGTTTTTT.

This clonotype was seen more than once but under ten times. The V gene is TRBV20-1, the J gene TRBJ1-2; no reliable D call. Germline V gene lookup returns CDR1 DFQATT and CDR2 SNEGSKA (reference sequence). V was cut by 5 bases and J by 0 bases, with 13 bases left in between. The CDR3 totals 14 residues. CDR3 coding DNA: TGCAGTGCTGGGAGGTACCCAGCTAACTATGGCTACACCTTC. Translated, it gives CSAGRYPANYGYTF.

The J gene is TRBJ1-3, the V gene TRBV2; 8 nucleotides align to TRBD1. The V segment lost 5 bases and the J segment 9 bases; nucleotides outside the gene matches: 6. The CDR3 contains 13 residues. Germline V gene data show CDR1 as SNHLY and CDR2 as FYNNEI. The CDR3 DNA follows: TGTGCCAGCAGTAGGGACAGGAGGGCCACCATATATTTT. Translation gives CASSRDRRATIYF.

The chain joins TRBV29-1 to TRBJ1-5; TRBD1 is a possible D gene (5 bases). Trimming stripped 7 bases from V and 0 bases from J, with 7 bases between. Germline V gene sequence: CDR1 SQVTM, CDR2 ANQGSEA. The CDR3 covers 12 residues. CDR3 DNA sequence: TGCAGCGCCGGGACTAGCAATCAGCCCCAGCATTTT. It translates to CSAGTSNQPQHF.

There are a few counts of this clonotype. The chain combines TRBV12-3 or TRBV12-4 with TRBJ1-2, with D uncertain. Trimming cost V 2 bases and J 4 bases, with 8 bases left between them. The CDR3 spans 13 residues. This CDR3 is CASSLSMSYGYTF. The CDR3 region has the DNA TGTGCCAGCAGTTTAAGTATGAGCTATGGCTACACCTTC.

J is TRBJ2-1 and V is TRBV5-1; D is unclear. Germline CDR1 SGHRS, CDR2 YFSETQ. V lost 0 bases to trimming and J lost 8 bases, with 9 bases between them. This CDR3 region has 13 residues. The CDR3 coding sequence is TGCGCCAGCAGCTTGGTAGGGTTAGATGAGCAGTTCTTC. This encodes CASSLVGLDEQFF.

The chain carries TRBV12-3 or TRBV12-4 and TRBJ1-4; D perhaps matches TRBD1 (5 bases). The CDR3 has 14 amino acids. V lost 5 bases, J lost 8 bases, and 15 bases lay in between. CDR3 loop: CASSIGPGGEKLFF. In DNA form, the CDR3 reads TGTGCCAGCAGTATCGGACCCGGGGGGGAAAAACTGTTTTTT.

The chain couples TRBV6-5 to TRBJ2-3, with a weak D call TRBD2 (6 bases). The CDR3 is made up of 15 amino acids. Germline CDR1 and CDR2: MNHEY and SVGAGI. Trimming took off 0 bases at V and 4 bases at J, with 11 bases between the two ends. The DNA of the CDR3 is TGTGCCAGCAGTTACTCGACGGAGGGCGCAGATACGCAGTATTTT. Translation gives CASSYSTEGADTQYF.

This clonotype was seen more than once but under ten times. The chain joins TRBV15 to TRBJ1-1, with D possibly TRBD1 on 5 matching bases. CDR3 length: 15 residues. Germline CDR1 and CDR2: LNHNV and YYDKDF (reference sequence). Trimming took off 0 bases at V and 3 bases at J, with 11 bases between the two ends. The CDR3 region is CATSREIGEYTEAFF. CDR3 nucleotides: TGTGCCACCAGCAGAGAAATAGGGGAATACACTGAAGCTTTCTTT.

This clonotype has more than one count but fewer than ten. The CDR3 DNA reads as TGCGCCAGCAGAGGACAGGCGAGCTCCTATAATTCACCCCTCCACTTT. This codes for CASRGQASSYNSPLHF. The genes are TRBV5-1 and TRBJ1-6, with TRBD1 matching over 7 bases. The CDR3 consists of 16 residues. Germline-derived CDR1 and CDR2 are SGHRS and YFSETQ. V was clipped by 5 bases and J by 0 bases; unmatched bases: 5. Full variable domain (outside the CDR3, taken from reference TRBV5-1 and TRBJ1-6): KAGVTQTPRYLIKTRGQQVTLSCSPISGHRSVSWYQQTPGQGLQFLFEYFSETQRNKGNFPGRFSGRQFSNSRSEMNVSTLELGDSALYLCASRGQASSYNSPLHFGNGTRLTVT.

This clonotype was detected only a few times. V and J are TRBV3-1 and TRBJ1-2; unclear D gene. This CDR3 has 14 residues. The V end was cut by 7 bases, the J end by 4 bases, with 16 bases between. In germline, CDR1 is LGHDT, CDR2 YNNKEL (reference sequence). The chain's CDR3 is CASTDGVRGYGYTF. The CDR3 nucleotides read TGTGCCAGCACGGATGGGGTTCGCGGCTATGGCTACACCTTC.

This sequence joins TRBV28 and TRBJ2-3; 7 nucleotides line up with TRBD2. The trim removed 7 bases at V and 0 bases at J, leaving 7 bases unmatched. The germline CDR1 and CDR2 sequences are MDHEN and SYDVKM. This CDR3 has 15 amino acids. The CDR3: CASNQVGRSTDTQYF. The CDR3, as DNA: TGTGCCAGCAACCAGGTCGGGAGGAGCACAGATACGCAGTATTTT. The whole variable domain, filled in from reference TRBV28 and TRBJ2-3, reads DVKVTQSSRYLVKRTGEKVFLECVQDMDHENMFWYRQDPGLGLRLIYFSYDVKMKEKGDIPEGYSVSREKKERFSLILESASTNQTSMYLCASNQVGRSTDTQYFGPGTRLTVL.